This TCR beta chain was sequenced for a study of blood T cell repertoires in COVID-19. Profiled with immunoSEQ multiplex PCR; TCRdb holds only in-frame clones, not every one. The table records roughly 250,000 clones, 88% of them present only once. The CDR3 covers 15 residues. V lost 4 bases and J lost 4; bases outside the gene matches: 8. Per the germline V gene, CDR1 is SGDLS and CDR2 is YYNGEE. The V call is TRBV9, the J call TRBJ2-7, with 10 bases fitting TRBD1. Sequencing was performed on peripheral blood. The receptor was isolated from a man between 60 and 75 years old who had recovered from COVID-19. DNA of the CDR3: TGTGCCAGCAGCCCCGGGACAGGGGTTGTATACGAGCAGTACTTC. It codes for CASSPGTGVVYEQYF.